In its sample, the clone carrying this T cell receptor beta chain was seen many times. This sample was included in a study of identical twins. TCRdb called the 5' RACE reads again in MiXCR, with one record for every CDR3 protein. The sample carries 350,000 or so distinct CDR3 sequences, about 12% recorded once. CDR1 is KGHDR, CDR2 SFDVKD, per germline. The CDR3 length is 18 residues. V lost 1 base and J lost 1, with 16 bases in between. These same data were also listed under a study on yellow fever vaccine responses in identical twins.

Material for sequencing was CD8+ T cells sorted from blood. This receptor was taken from a woman younger than 35 in good health. This chain connects TRBV24-1 to TRBJ2-1; D ambiguous. The CDR3 is CATSDFYGSSTSYNEQFF. The CDR3 nucleotides are TGTGCCACCAGTGATTTTTATGGGTCTTCGACGTCCTACAATGAGCAGTTCTTC.